These 14 T cell receptor beta chains share one sample of origin, sequenced in a study of blood T cell repertoires in COVID-19. Measured with immunoSEQ multiplex PCR; TCRdb has only the in-frame clones, and not every one. The sample lists about 250,000 clones; over 80% were seen once. Specimen: peripheral blood. The receptors were gathered from a woman in her sixties with active or convalescent COVID-19.

Only a few counts were recorded for this clone. V and J are TRBV29-1 and TRBJ1-4; D ambiguous. CDR1 SQVTM and CDR2 ANQGSEA come from the germline V gene. The CDR3 consists of 11 residues. The V end was cut by 5 bases, the J end by 8 bases, with 9 bases between. CDR3 sequence (DNA): TGCAGCGTTCATCATAGCGAAAAACTGTTTTTT. Its protein product is CSVHHSEKLFF. The full variable domain, its missing parts supplied by reference TRBV29-1 and TRBJ1-4, is SAVISQKPSRDICQRGTSLTIQCQVDSQVTMMFWYRQQPGQSLTLIATANQGSEATYESGFVIDKFPISRPNLTFSTLTVSNMSPEDSSIYLCSVHHSEKLFFGSGTQLSVL.

In its sample, this clone was seen once. The chain employs TRBV19 and TRBJ1-6; D call uncertain. The CDR3 is 15 residues long. Trimming stripped 3 bases from V and 6 bases from J, with 12 bases between. Germline CDR1 and CDR2: LNHDA and SQIVND (reference sequence). The CDR3 sequence is CASSIAAELNSPLHF. The CDR3 bases are TGTGCCAGTAGTATCGCGGCAGAACTTAATTCACCCCTCCACTTT.

V and J are TRBV19 and TRBJ2-1; D possibly corresponds to TRBD1 (6 bases). V was pared by 6 bases and J by 7 bases, with 16 bases between. This CDR3 is 14 amino acids long. Germline V lookup: CDR1 LNHDA, CDR2 SQIVND (reference sequence). As DNA, the CDR3 is TGTGCCAGTAGCGCCGACAGGTGGAAAAATGAGCAGTTCTTC. Translation gives CASSADRWKNEQFF.

The chain combines TRBV30 with TRBJ2-3; 8 nucleotides line up with TRBD1. The J segment lost 1 base and the V segment lost 3 bases, leaving 3 bases of the junction unmatched. Per the germline V gene, CDR1 is GTSNPN and CDR2 is SVGIG (reference sequence). The CDR3 runs to 14 residues. This chain's CDR3 is CAWRLQGGTDTQYF. The CDR3 DNA follows: TGTGCCTGGAGACTACAGGGGGGCACAGATACGCAGTATTTT.

The CDR3 sequence is CASSHLYGTGGGGTEAFF. The DNA of the CDR3 is TGTGCCAGCAGCCACCTCTACGGGACAGGGGGCGGGGGCACTGAAGCTTTCTTT. The chain couples TRBV3-1 (or the pseudogene TRBV3-2) to TRBJ1-1, with 12 bases fitting TRBD1. Germline V gene lookup returns CDR1 LGHDT and CDR2 YNNKEL (reference sequence). Trimming cost V 3 bases and J 4 bases; bases outside gene matches: 12. This CDR3 is 18 amino acids long.

This sequence joins TRBV28 and TRBJ1-5, with TRBD1 identical over 8 bases. J lost 2 bases, V lost 3 bases, and 3 bases had no gene match. CDR1 and CDR2 from the germline V gene are MDHEN and SYDVKM. This CDR3 is built from 15 residues. The CDR3 reads CASSFTGGGNQPQHF. The CDR3 DNA follows: TGTGCCAGCAGTTTTACAGGGGGTGGCAATCAGCCCCAGCATTTT.

V gene TRBV25-1 combines with J gene TRBJ2-5, with D tentatively TRBD1 (5 bases). The CDR3 totals 15 residues. V shed 1 base and J shed 1 base, with 10 bases lying between them. Germline CDR1 reads MGHDK; CDR2 reads SYGVNS. The DNA for the CDR3 is TGTGCCAGCAGTGAATTCAACAGGCGCCAAGAGACCCAGTACTTC. It is translated as CASSEFNRRQETQYF.

The chain is built from TRBV6-5 and TRBJ1-2, with a weak D call TRBD1 (6 bases). CDR3 length equals 15 residues. Germline-derived CDR1 and CDR2 are MNHEY and SVGAGI. The ends were cut back, 5 bases at V and 0 bases at J, with 13 bases in the middle. The CDR3 region has the DNA TGTGCCAGCAGTACGACAGGTGTAGCTAACTATGGCTACACCTTC. Translating it yields CASSTTGVANYGYTF.

The J gene is TRBJ2-3, the V gene TRBV29-1; 8 positions agree with TRBD1. The CDR3 is 13 residues long. Germline assignment: CDR1 SQVTM and CDR2 ANQGSEA. The CDR3: CSQIRGQADTQYF. In DNA, the CDR3 is TGCAGTCAGATCAGGGGGCAGGCAGATACGCAGTATTTT.

The chain is built from TRBV7-2 and TRBJ2-3; D possibly corresponds to TRBD2 (5 bases). CDR1 is SGHTA, CDR2 FQGNSA, per germline. This CDR3 spans 13 amino acids. Trimming pared 4 bases from V and 6 bases from J, leaving 11 bases between. This chain's CDR3 is CASSSSGWDTQYF. The DNA for the CDR3 is TGTGCCAGCAGCTCGTCGGGGTGGGATACGCAGTATTTT.

The gene calls are TRBV12-3 or TRBV12-4 and TRBJ2-6; D unclear. V was cut by 3 bases and J by 9 bases, with 3 bases left in between. This CDR3 has 11 amino acids. The CDR3 region is CASSFLNVLTF. As DNA, the CDR3 is TGTGCCAGCAGTTTCCTCAACGTCCTGACTTTC.

V gene TRBV7-9 combines with J gene TRBJ1-2; 7 bases line up with TRBD1. Germline CDR1 and CDR2: SEHNR and FQNEAQ (reference sequence). The CDR3 totals 17 residues. V was clipped by 3 bases and J by 2 bases; unmatched bases: 12. DNA for the CDR3: TGTGCCAGCAGCTTTAGTTCACAGGGGATCCAAAACTATGGCTACACCTTC. The encoded protein is CASSFSSQGIQNYGYTF. Supplemented by reference TRBV7-9 and TRBJ1-2, the full variable domain reads DTGVSQNPRHKITKRGQNVTFRCDPISEHNRLYWYRQTLGQGPEFLTYFQNEAQLEKSRLLSDRFSAERPKGSFSTLEIQRTEQGDSAMYLCASSFSSQGIQNYGYTFGSGTRLTVV.

This sequence joins TRBV6-5 and TRBJ1-2, with unresolved D. This CDR3 contains 13 residues. CDR1 MNHEY and CDR2 SVGAGI come from the germline V gene. Trimming pared 6 bases from V and 4 bases from J, leaving 12 bases between. The CDR3 loop reads CASSLDSGYGYTF. The CDR3 bases are TGTGCCAGCAGCCTCGATTCGGGCTATGGCTACACCTTC.

V usage is TRBV5-8 and J usage is TRBJ2-5; perhaps TRBD2 as D (6 bases). Germline values: CDR1 SGHTS, CDR2 YDEGEE. The CDR3 extends over 14 amino acids. The V gene lost 0 bases and the J gene lost 5 bases, with 11 bases spanning the gap. CDR3 in DNA: TGTGCCAGCAGCTTGGTGGGTCGGGAGGAGACCCAGTACTTC. Encoded protein: CASSLVGREETQYF. Full variable domain (outside the CDR3, taken from reference TRBV5-8 and TRBJ2-5): EAGVTQSPTHLIKTRGQQATLRCSPISGHTSVYWYQQALGLGLQFLLWYDEGEERNRGNFPPRFSGRQFPNYSSELNVNALELEDSALYLCASSLVGREETQYFGPGTRLLVL.